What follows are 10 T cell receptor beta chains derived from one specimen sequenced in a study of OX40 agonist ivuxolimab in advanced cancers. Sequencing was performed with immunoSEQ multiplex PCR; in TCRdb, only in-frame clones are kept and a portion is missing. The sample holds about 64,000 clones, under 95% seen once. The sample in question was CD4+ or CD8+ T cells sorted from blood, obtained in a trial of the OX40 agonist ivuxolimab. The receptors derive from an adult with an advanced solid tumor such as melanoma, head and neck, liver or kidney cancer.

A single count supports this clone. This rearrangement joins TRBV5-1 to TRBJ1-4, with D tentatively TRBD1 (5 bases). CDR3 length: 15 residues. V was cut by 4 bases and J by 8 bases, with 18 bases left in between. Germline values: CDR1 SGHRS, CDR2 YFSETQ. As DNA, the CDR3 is TGCGCCAGCAGCGGCCAGGGACTTACCCACGAAAAACTGTTTTTT. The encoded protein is CASSGQGLTHEKLFF.

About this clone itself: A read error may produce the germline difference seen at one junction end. The CDR3 region has the DNA TGCGCCAGCGGTGAACAGGGGGGCGGTCAGCCCCAGCATTTT. Residues: CASGEQGGGQPQHF. This chain uses TRBV10-2 with TRBJ1-5; 8 positions agree with TRBD1. The germline V gene encodes CDR1 WSHSY and CDR2 SAAADI. CDR3 size: 14 residues.

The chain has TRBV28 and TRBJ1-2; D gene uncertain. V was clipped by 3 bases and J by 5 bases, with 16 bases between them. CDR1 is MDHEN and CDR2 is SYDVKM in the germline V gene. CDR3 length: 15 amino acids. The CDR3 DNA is TGTGCCAGCAGTTTCCCTATCGCGGCCTATTATGGCTACACCTTC. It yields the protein CASSFPIAAYYGYTF.

The CDR3 sequence: CASSDEGRSYNEQFF. Written as DNA, the CDR3 is TGTGCCAGCAGTGACGAGGGTCGCTCCTACAATGAGCAGTTCTTC. The chain uses TRBV6-4 and TRBJ2-1, with D maybe TRBD2 (5 bases). CDR1 and CDR2 from the germline V gene are MRHNA and SNTAGT. V was trimmed by 2 bases and J by 0 bases, leaving 8 bases between them. This CDR3 has 15 amino acids.

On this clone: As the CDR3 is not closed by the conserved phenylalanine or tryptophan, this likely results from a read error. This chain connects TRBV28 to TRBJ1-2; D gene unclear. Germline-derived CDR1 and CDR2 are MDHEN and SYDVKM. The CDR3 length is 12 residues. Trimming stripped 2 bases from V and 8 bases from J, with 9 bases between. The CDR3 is CASSLGPGGYTL. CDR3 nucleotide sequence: TGTGCCAGCAGTTTAGGGCCGGGAGGCTACACCCTC.

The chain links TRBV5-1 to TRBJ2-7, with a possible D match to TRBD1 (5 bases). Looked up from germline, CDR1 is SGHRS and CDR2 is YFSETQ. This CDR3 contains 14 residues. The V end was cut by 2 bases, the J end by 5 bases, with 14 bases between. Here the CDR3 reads CASSLGAPVDEQYF. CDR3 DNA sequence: TGCGCCAGCAGCTTAGGGGCCCCGGTCGACGAGCAGTACTTC.

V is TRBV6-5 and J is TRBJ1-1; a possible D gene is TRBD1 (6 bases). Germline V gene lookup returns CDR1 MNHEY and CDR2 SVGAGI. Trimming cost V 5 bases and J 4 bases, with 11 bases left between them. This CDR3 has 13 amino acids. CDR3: CASSNQGSTEAFF. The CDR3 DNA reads TGTGCCAGCAGTAACCAGGGGAGCACTGAAGCTTTCTTT.

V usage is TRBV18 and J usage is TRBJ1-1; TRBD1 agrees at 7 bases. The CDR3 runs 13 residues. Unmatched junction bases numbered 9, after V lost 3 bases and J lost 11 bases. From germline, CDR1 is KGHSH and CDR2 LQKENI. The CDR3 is CASSPLPDREAFF. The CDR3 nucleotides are TGTGCCAGCTCACCCCTCCCCGACAGGGAGGCTTTCTTT.

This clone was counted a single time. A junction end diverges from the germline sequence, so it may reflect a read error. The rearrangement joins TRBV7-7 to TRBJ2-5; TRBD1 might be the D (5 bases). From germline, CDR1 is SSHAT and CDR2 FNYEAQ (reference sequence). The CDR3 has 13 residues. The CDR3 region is CASSTGPGETQYF. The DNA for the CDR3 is TGTGCTAGCAGCACCGGACCAGGGGAGACCCAGTACTTC.

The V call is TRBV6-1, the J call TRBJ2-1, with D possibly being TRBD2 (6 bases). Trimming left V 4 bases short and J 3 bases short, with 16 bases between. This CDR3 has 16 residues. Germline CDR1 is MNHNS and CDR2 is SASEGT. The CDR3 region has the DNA TGTGCCAGCAGTGGAGGACTATCGGGAGTCTACAATGAGCAGTTCTTC. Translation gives CASSGGLSGVYNEQFF.